This is a list of T cell receptor beta chains from one sample in a study of T cells expressing NK-cell markers. Reprocessing the 5' RACE reads, TCRdb reports a single entry for every CDR3 protein and omits DNA. Seen in this sample are about 260,000 distinct CDR3 sequences; the ten most common clones hold 0.39%. The sample taken for sequencing was blood T cells: a sorted CD56 or NKG2C T cell subset, CD4+ or CD8+ T cells, or bulk PBMC T cells (not recorded which). Receptors were obtained from a man in his late teens or twenties in good health. The CDR3 runs from the conserved cysteine through the conserved F or W.

v_call: TRBV2
j_call: TRBJ2-1
cdr3_length: 14
cdr3_aa: CASNSGSSYNEQFF

v_call: TRBV7-3
j_call: TRBJ2-3
cdr3_length: 15
cdr3_aa: CASSIDRVSADTQYF

v_call: TRBV5-4
j_call: TRBJ2-3
cdr3_length: 14
cdr3_aa: CASGPQIGESTQYF

v_call: TRBV12-3/TRBV12-4
j_call: TRBJ2-3
cdr3_length: 17
cdr3_aa: CASSYKSGRRYTDTQYF

v_call: TRBV7-2
j_call: TRBJ2-1
cdr3_length: 13
cdr3_aa: CASSLERGNEQFF

v_call: TRBV24-1
j_call: TRBJ2-5
cdr3_length: 15
cdr3_aa: CATSDAGSRGETQYF

v_call: TRBV5-6
j_call: TRBJ1-5
cdr3_length: 15
cdr3_aa: CASSLGQVVNQPQHF

v_call: TRBV18
j_call: TRBJ1-4
cdr3_length: 14
cdr3_aa: CASSPSRANEKLFF

v_call: TRBV2
j_call: TRBJ2-7
cdr3_length: 13
cdr3_aa: CASSGTRNYEQYF

v_call: TRBV10-3
j_call: TRBJ1-4
cdr3_length: 12
cdr3_aa: CASRGAGEKLFF

v_call: TRBV15
j_call: TRBJ1-4
cdr3_length: 17
cdr3_aa: CATSRGRTGLANEKLFF

v_call: TRBV12-3/TRBV12-4
j_call: TRBJ1-2
cdr3_length: 14
cdr3_aa: CASSTRTVSYGYTF

v_call: TRBV12-3/TRBV12-4
j_call: TRBJ2-7
cdr3_length: 13
cdr3_aa: CASSRDRDLEQYF

v_call: TRBV6-2/TRBV6-3
j_call: TRBJ2-1
cdr3_length: 14
cdr3_aa: CATEGDSSYNEQFF

v_call: TRBV20-1
j_call: TRBJ1-5
cdr3_length: 21
cdr3_aa: CSARGWVPGHTKGYSNQPQHF

v_call: TRBV4-3
j_call: TRBJ2-1
cdr3_length: 17
cdr3_aa: CASSQDVPAGGYNEQFF

v_call: TRBV25-1
j_call: TRBJ2-3
cdr3_length: 13
cdr3_aa: CASGNRGTDTQYF

v_call: TRBV12-3/TRBV12-4
j_call: TRBJ1-2
cdr3_length: 16
cdr3_aa: CASSFWAAGGHNGYTF

v_call: TRBV30
j_call: TRBJ1-1
cdr3_length: 15
cdr3_aa: CAWIPGKVGNTEAFF

v_call: TRBV5-5
j_call: TRBJ2-7
cdr3_length: 14
cdr3_aa: CASRGWGLAYEQYF

v_call: TRBV6-5
j_call: TRBJ2-1
cdr3_length: 15
cdr3_aa: CASSSLGLAGNEQFF

v_call: TRBV6-5
j_call: TRBJ1-5
cdr3_length: 14
cdr3_aa: CASTILDSNQPQHF